Reported below is one T cell receptor (beta chain). The data derive from a study of blood T cell repertoires in COVID-19. Authors' processing steps: Nucleated cell counts were estimated from reference gene primer amplification. Only in-frame clones appear in the TCRdb table, and some are missing; sequencing was by immunoSEQ multiplex PCR. V and J calls and clone size are copied from that table; D and trimming were computed from the DNA. The data show 250,000 to 300,000 clones, less than 90% seen once. V dropped 6 bases and J dropped 0; count of bases not matched to a gene: 13. This CDR3 is built from 18 residues. From germline, CDR1 is LGHNT and CDR2 FRNRAP.

The sequenced material came from peripheral blood. This chain uses TRBV12-5 with TRBJ1-5, with 8 bases fitting TRBD1. This receptor was obtained from a woman aged 25 to 39 with COVID-19, enrolled during active disease. CDR3 in DNA: TGTGCTAGTGGGAGGTCGGGACAGGTGGCATATAGCAATCAGCCCCAGCATTTT. It translates to CASGRSGQVAYSNQPQHF.